These T cell receptor beta chains were read from a single sample in a study of cytomegalovirus exposure and HLA in healthy donors. Libraries were prepared by immunoSEQ multiplex PCR; TCRdb keeps only in-frame clonotypes and omits some of them. The repertoire holds 150,000 to 200,000 clones, with 70% as singletons. The sample comprised PBMCs. Receptors originate from a man aged 18 to 30 in good health and CMV-seropositive. The CDR3 runs from the conserved cysteine through the conserved F or W. Fields, in order: D gene, J gene, V gene, clone size, CDR3 protein, CDR3 DNA. A D gene is named only where the DNA matches it firmly. Expanded clones are given a class, and other clones once, few, many or no size at all.

D: TRBD2
J: TRBJ2-1
V: TRBV6-5
size: few
CDR3: CASRGTSGGMNEQFF
DNA: TGTGCCAGCAGGGGGACTAGCGGGGGGATGAATGAGCAGTTCTTC

D: .
J: TRBJ1-3
V: TRBV30
size: .
CDR3: CAWKLQVAPTSSGNTIYF
DNA: TGTGCCTGGAAGCTCCAGGTAGCCCCTACTAGCTCTGGAAACACCATATATTTT

D: .
J: TRBJ1-1
V: TRBV5-5
size: .
CDR3: CASSVGTNEAFF
DNA: TGTGCCAGCAGCGTAGGGACAAATGAAGCTTTCTTT

D: .
J: TRBJ1-2
V: TRBV27
size: .
CDR3: CASSLSGDYGYTF
DNA: TGTGCCAGCAGTTTATCAGGGGACTATGGCTACACCTTC

D: TRBD1
J: TRBJ2-2
V: TRBV5-1
size: .
CDR3: CASSSGQVTGELFF
DNA: TGCGCCAGCAGCTCTGGACAGGTCACCGGGGAGCTGTTTTTT

D: .
J: TRBJ1-1
V: TRBV6-6
size: .
CDR3: CASSYSTGRNTEAFF
DNA: TGTGCCAGCAGTTACTCGACAGGAAGGAACACTGAAGCTTTCTTT

D: .
J: TRBJ2-3
V: TRBV30
size: few
CDR3: CAWSVPRTDVYTDTQYF
DNA: TGTGCCTGGAGCGTTCCTAGGACTGATGTGTACACAGATACGCAGTATTTT

D: .
J: TRBJ2-1
V: TRBV5-1
size: .
CDR3: CASSLGNEGGGEQFF
DNA: TGCGCCAGCAGCTTGGGAAACGAGGGTGGTGGTGAGCAGTTCTTC

D: TRBD1
J: TRBJ1-2
V: TRBV11-3
size: .
CDR3: CASSLDWDRVSRVGYTF
DNA: TGTGCCAGCAGCTTAGATTGGGACAGGGTTAGTAGAGTTGGCTACACCTTC

D: .
J: TRBJ1-2
V: TRBV7-2
size: .
CDR3: CASSPDSKIDYGYTF
DNA: TGTGCCAGCAGCCCGGACAGTAAGATCGACTATGGCTACACCTTC

D: TRBD2
J: TRBJ2-4
V: TRBV4-1
size: .
CDR3: CASSQDSGGVAKNIQYF
DNA: TGCGCCAGCAGCCAAGATAGTGGGGGGGTAGCCAAAAACATTCAGTACTTC

D: .
J: TRBJ1-2
V: TRBV27
size: .
CDR3: CASRHREYYGYTF
DNA: TGTGCCAGCAGGCACAGGGAGTACTATGGCTACACCTTC

D: .
J: TRBJ2-5
V: TRBV18
size: .
CDR3: CASSSQETQYF
DNA: TGTGCCAGCTCTTCGCAAGAGACCCAGTACTTC

D: .
J: TRBJ1-3
V: TRBV6-1
size: .
CDR3: CASSEAAGGNTIYF
DNA: TGTGCCAGCAGTGAAGCCGCGGGTGGAAACACCATATATTTT

D: TRBD2
J: TRBJ2-1
V: TRBV13
size: .
CDR3: CASSLGLAGRYNEQFF
DNA: TGTGCCAGCAGCTTAGGACTAGCGGGAAGATACAATGAGCAGTTCTTC

D: TRBD1
J: TRBJ2-2
V: TRBV9
size: .
CDR3: CASSVPRTGADTGELFF
DNA: TGTGCCAGCAGCGTACCCCGGACAGGGGCGGACACCGGGGAGCTGTTTTTT

D: .
J: TRBJ1-1
V: TRBV14
size: .
CDR3: CASSPLRTNTEAFF
DNA: TGTGCCAGCAGCCCGCTGCGGACAAACACTGAAGCTTTCTTT

D: TRBD2
J: TRBJ2-3
V: TRBV5-1
size: .
CDR3: CASTAWHLFPGTSGKTDTQYF
DNA: TGCGCCAGCACCGCTTGGCACCTCTTTCCCGGGACTAGCGGGAAAACAGATACGCAGTATTTT

D: TRBD1
J: TRBJ1-4
V: TRBV9
size: .
CDR3: CASSANTGGTNEKLFF
DNA: TGTGCCAGCAGCGCCAACACAGGGGGTACTAATGAAAAACTGTTTTTT

D: .
J: TRBJ1-2
V: TRBV2
size: .
CDR3: CASRGRQAENYGYTF
DNA: TGTGCCAGCAGAGGTCGACAGGCCGAAAACTATGGCTACACCTTC

D: .
J: TRBJ1-1
V: TRBV19
size: once
CDR3: CASSIWQLNTEAFF
DNA: TGTGCCAGTAGCATCTGGCAGTTGAACACTGAAGCTTTCTTT

D: TRBD1
J: TRBJ2-3
V: TRBV11-2
size: once
CDR3: CASSFSTGTRGDTQYF
DNA: TGTGCCAGCAGCTTTTCGACAGGGACCCGAGGCGATACGCAGTATTTT

D: .
J: TRBJ1-2
V: TRBV5-1
size: .
CDR3: CASSLVGEPNYGYTF
DNA: TGCGCCAGCAGCTTGGTCGGGGAACCCAACTATGGCTACACCTTC

D: TRBD1
J: TRBJ1-1
V: TRBV5-1
size: .
CDR3: CASSLGTTGVNTEASF
DNA: TGCGCCAGCAGCTTGGGTACCACAGGGGTGAACACTGAAGCTTCCTTT

D: .
J: TRBJ1-3
V: TRBV30
size: .
CDR3: CAWTGPGNTIYF
DNA: TGTGCCTGGACAGGGCCCGGAAACACCATATATTTT

D: .
J: TRBJ1-4
V: TRBV30
size: few
CDR3: CAWTPGGGNEKLFF
DNA: TGTGCCTGGACTCCTGGGGGAGGGAATGAAAAACTGTTTTTT

D: .
J: TRBJ1-4
V: TRBV5-1
size: .
CDR3: CASSSQGNEKLFF
DNA: TGCGCCAGCAGCTCTCAGGGGAATGAAAAACTGTTTTTT

D: TRBD1
J: TRBJ2-2
V: TRBV10-3
size: .
CDR3: CAISEGGQGNTGELFF
DNA: TGTGCCATCAGTGAAGGGGGACAGGGGAACACCGGGGAGCTGTTTTTT

D: .
J: TRBJ1-2
V: TRBV19
size: few
CDR3: CASSIIQNYGYTF
DNA: TGTGCCAGTAGTATTATACAAAACTATGGCTACACCTTC

D: TRBD2
J: TRBJ2-1
V: TRBV2
size: .
CDR3: CASRTSGGVDEQFF
DNA: TGTGCCAGCAGGACTAGCGGGGGTGTTGATGAGCAGTTCTTC

D: .
J: TRBJ1-5
V: TRBV4-1
size: .
CDR3: CASSQETRGFHQPQHF
DNA: TGCGCCAGCAGCCAAGAGACCAGGGGATTCCATCAGCCCCAGCATTTT